A selection of T cell receptor beta chains follows, all from one sample in a study of blood T cell repertoires in COVID-19. Profiled with immunoSEQ multiplex PCR; TCRdb holds only in-frame clones, not every one. The data hold around 27,000 clones, with around 88% observed a single time. Sequencing used peripheral blood. Source of these receptors: a human donor in a cohort sampled during active COVID-19. Each CDR3 is given with its conserved first and last residue. D genes are given only for firm matches. Some rows have no size entry. The others give once, few or many, or a class for an expanded clone.

V	J	D	size	CDR3	DNA
TRBV7-9	TRBJ2-1	NA	NA	CASSLADFPSYNEQFF	TGTGCCAGCAGCTTAGCGGACTTCCCTTCCTACAATGAGCAGTTCTTC
TRBV5-4	TRBJ1-4	NA	NA	CASSLRRGEKLFF	TGTGCCAGCAGCTTGCGGCGGGGTGAAAAACTGTTTTTT
TRBV19	TRBJ2-1	TRBD2	NA	CASSIVRSGGEQFF	TGTGCCAGTAGTATAGTTAGAAGCGGGGGTGAGCAGTTCTTC
TRBV2	TRBJ1-2	NA	NA	CASHVGGYGYTF	TGTGCCAGCCACGTTGGGGGGTATGGCTACACCTTC
TRBV5-1	TRBJ2-2	NA	NA	CASSFGAGGTGELFF	TGCGCCAGCAGCTTCGGGGCCGGGGGCACCGGGGAGCTGTTTTTT
TRBV27	TRBJ1-2	NA	few	CASSFQQGYGYTF	TGTGCCAGCAGTTTCCAACAGGGCTATGGCTACACCTTC
TRBV7-2	TRBJ1-1	NA	few	CASSSLDSFRTEAFF	TGTGCCAGCAGCTCCCTCGACAGCTTTCGAACTGAAGCTTTCTTT
TRBV4-1	TRBJ1-3	TRBD1	NA	CASSQGRGTGGNTIYF	TGCGCCAGCAGCCAAGGGAGGGGGACAGGGGGAAACACCATATATTTT
TRBV5-1	TRBJ2-2	TRBD1	NA	CASSPRDSPNTGELFF	TGCGCCAGCAGCCCCCGGGACAGTCCTAACACCGGGGAGCTGTTTTTT
TRBV6-5	TRBJ1-1	NA	NA	CASRDRGAGNTEAFF	TGTGCCAGCAGGGACCGGGGGGCAGGGAACACTGAAGCTTTCTTT
TRBV7-2	TRBJ1-2	NA	NA	CASSPGWGRFGYTF	TGTGCCAGCAGCCCCGGATGGGGGAGGTTTGGCTACACCTTC
TRBV4-2	TRBJ1-1	NA	NA	CASSQETLGGTEAFF	TGTGCCAGCAGCCAAGAAACATTAGGAGGCACTGAAGCTTTCTTT
TRBV5-1	TRBJ1-2	NA	NA	CASSLGGGAESYGYTF	TGCGCCAGCAGCTTGGGTGGGGGCGCGGAATCCTATGGCTACACCTTC
TRBV4-2	TRBJ2-1	TRBD2	once	CASSQVAGTYNEQFF	TGTGCCAGCAGCCAAGTAGCGGGGACCTACAATGAGCAGTTCTTC
TRBV5-6	TRBJ2-5	NA	NA	CASSLSAEGETQYF	TGTGCCAGCAGCTTGTCAGCGGAGGGAGAGACCCAGTACTTC
TRBV5-1	TRBJ1-3	NA	NA	CASSLLGGDGNTIYF	TGCGCCAGCAGCTTGCTGGGAGGCGACGGAAACACCATATATTTT
TRBV19	TRBJ1-1	NA	NA	CATRGPATWDTEAFF	TGTGCCACCCGCGGCCCGGCAACTTGGGACACTGAAGCTTTCTTT
TRBV27	TRBJ1-4	NA	NA	CASSSATASNEKLFF	TGTGCCAGCAGTTCCGCGACAGCCTCAAATGAAAAACTGTTTTTT
TRBV5-5	TRBJ1-5	TRBD1	NA	CASSLTGDQPQHF	TGTGCCAGCAGCTTGACAGGGGATCAGCCCCAGCATTTT
TRBV6-1	TRBJ2-2	TRBD2	NA	CASSATGLAVTGELFF	TGTGCCAGCAGTGCCACCGGACTAGCAGTAACCGGGGAGCTGTTTTTT
TRBV7-9	TRBJ1-1	NA	NA	CASSLKGQPEAFF	TGTGCCAGCAGCCTAAAGGGGCAGCCTGAAGCTTTCTTT
TRBV4-2	TRBJ2-5	TRBD1	NA	CASSQDRGNPETQYF	TGTGCCAGCAGCCAAGACAGGGGGAATCCAGAGACCCAGTACTTC
TRBV14	TRBJ1-6	TRBD1	NA	CASSPRDRALHF	TGTGCCAGCAGCCCGAGGGACAGGGCTCTCCACTTT
TRBV19	TRBJ1-5	NA	NA	CASSGPGGGNQPQHF	TGTGCCAGTAGTGGGCCCGGGGGGGGCAATCAGCCCCAGCATTTT
TRBV11-2	TRBJ2-5	TRBD2	NA	CASSLNAPGLGVLWTQYF	TGTGCCAGCAGCTTAAACGCTCCGGGACTAGGGGTACTGTGGACCCAGTACTTC
TRBV1	TRBJ1-2	NA	NA	CTRRESGIRGYTF	TGCACCAGAAGGGAATCGGGGATAAGGGGCTACACCTTC
TRBV5-1	TRBJ2-7	NA	NA	CASSFEGTSYEQYF	TGCGCCAGCAGCTTTGAGGGAACGAGCTACGAGCAGTACTTC
TRBV6-5	TRBJ1-2	NA	NA	CASCRRGSRGYGYTF	TGTGCCAGCTGTAGGCGGGGGTCCAGGGGCTATGGCTACACCTTC
TRBV5-1	TRBJ2-1	TRBD1	once	CASSPGQGAYNEQFF	TGCGCCAGCAGCCCGGGACAGGGAGCCTACAATGAGCAGTTCTTC
TRBV30	TRBJ2-1	TRBD2	NA	CAWRQLAGSYNEQFF	TGTGCCTGGAGGCAACTAGCGGGGTCCTACAATGAGCAGTTCTTC
TRBV6-1	TRBJ1-5	NA	NA	CASSEENGRPSNQPQHF	TGTGCCAGCAGTGAAGAGAATGGCCGCCCTAGCAATCAGCCCCAGCATTTT
TRBV4-2	TRBJ2-7	TRBD2	NA	CASSRAGGSYEQYF	TGTGCCAGCAGCCGCGCGGGGGGCTCCTACGAGCAGTACTTC
TRBV3-1/TRBV3-2	TRBJ1-1	NA	once	CASSPPRGYTEAFF	TGTGCCAGCAGCCCCCCTAGGGGTTACACTGAAGCTTTCTTT
TRBV21-1	TRBJ2-6	NA	NA	CASSKSGTGGSGANVLTF	TGTGCCAGCAGCAAATCCGGGACAGGCGGCTCTGGGGCCAACGTCCTGACTTTC
TRBV29-1	TRBJ2-7	TRBD1	once	CSVDPGGREQYF	TGCAGCGTTGATCCAGGGGGCCGCGAGCAGTACTTC
TRBV6-5	TRBJ1-6	NA	NA	CASSYEGSPLHF	TGTGCCAGCAGTTACGAGGGCTCACCCCTCCACTTT
TRBV4-1	TRBJ2-6	NA	NA	CASSSREAGANVLTF	TGCGCCAGCAGCTCAAGAGAGGCCGGGGCCAACGTCCTGACTTTC
TRBV3-1/TRBV3-2	TRBJ2-7	TRBD1	once	CASSQDTRTGGREQYF	TGTGCCAGCAGCCAAGATACCCGGACAGGTGGTCGCGAGCAGTACTTC
TRBV21-1	TRBJ2-1	NA	NA	CASSKGAGGVDEQFF	TGTGCCAGCAGCAAAGGGGCGGGGGGGGTCGATGAGCAGTTCTTC
TRBV19	TRBJ2-3	TRBD1	NA	CASSHVRDRFFTDTQYF	TGTGCCAGTAGTCACGTGCGGGACAGGTTTTTCACAGATACGCAGTATTTT
TRBV5-5	TRBJ2-5	TRBD2	NA	CASGLAGGLVETQYF	TGTGCCAGCGGACTAGCGGGGGGCCTGGTAGAGACCCAGTACTTC
TRBV5-1	TRBJ1-2	NA	NA	CASTTGTTANYGYTF	TGCGCCAGCACTACCGGGACAACCGCTAACTATGGCTACACCTTC